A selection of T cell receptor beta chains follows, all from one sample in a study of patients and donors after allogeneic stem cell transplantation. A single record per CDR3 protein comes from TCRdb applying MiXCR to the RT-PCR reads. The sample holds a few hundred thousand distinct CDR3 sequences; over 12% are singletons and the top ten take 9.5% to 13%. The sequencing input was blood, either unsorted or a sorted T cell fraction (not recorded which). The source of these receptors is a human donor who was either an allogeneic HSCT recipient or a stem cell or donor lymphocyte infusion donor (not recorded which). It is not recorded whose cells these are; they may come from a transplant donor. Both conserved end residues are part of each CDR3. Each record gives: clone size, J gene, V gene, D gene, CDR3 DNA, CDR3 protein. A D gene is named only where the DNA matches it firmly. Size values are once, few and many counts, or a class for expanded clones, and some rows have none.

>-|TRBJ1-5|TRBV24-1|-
TGTGCCACCAGTGACGCCGGGACCGCCGATCAGCCCCAGCATTTT
CATSDAGTADQPQHF
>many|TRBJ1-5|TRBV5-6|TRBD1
TGTGCCAGCAGCCGACAGGGGACCAGCAATCAGCCCCAGCATTTT
CASSRQGTSNQPQHF
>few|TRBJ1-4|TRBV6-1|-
TGTGCCAGCAACGTCGGAGGGGGACGGACGGGTGAAAAACTGTTTTTT
CASNVGGGRTGEKLFF
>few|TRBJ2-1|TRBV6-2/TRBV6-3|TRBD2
TGTGCCAGCAGTAAGACTAGCGGGGCTTACAATGAGCAGTTCTTC
CASSKTSGAYNEQFF
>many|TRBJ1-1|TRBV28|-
TGTGCCAGCCATCCCCCGGGAGTGAACACTGAAGCTTTCTTT
CASHPPGVNTEAFF
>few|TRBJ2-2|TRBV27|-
TGTGCCAGCAGCCGAACCGGGACGGCCAACACCGGGGAGCTGTTTTTT
CASSRTGTANTGELFF
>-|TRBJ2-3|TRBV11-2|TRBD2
TGTGCCAGCAGCCGAATCAGGACTAGCGGGGGGGCCACAGATACGCAGTATTTT
CASSRIRTSGGATDTQYF
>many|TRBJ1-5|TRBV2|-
TGTGCCAGCAGAGGGACGGATAGCAATCAGCCCCAGCATTTT
CASRGTDSNQPQHF
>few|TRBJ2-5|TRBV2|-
TGTGCCAGCCTACCTAAGCTCGGGATGGGCAACCAAGAGACCCAGTACTTC
CASLPKLGMGNQETQYF
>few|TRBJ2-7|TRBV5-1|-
TGCGCCAGCAGCCCCTCAAGTTCCGGATACGAGCAGTACTTC
CASSPSSSGYEQYF
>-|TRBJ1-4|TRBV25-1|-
TGTGCCAGCAGTCCGCGGGAGGGGTTGCGAGGTAAACTGTTTTTT
CASSPREGLRGKLFF
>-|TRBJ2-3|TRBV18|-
TGTGCCAGCTCACCACCCGCGCGCACAGATACGCAGTATTTT
CASSPPARTDTQYF
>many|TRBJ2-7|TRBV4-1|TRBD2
TGCGCCAGCAGCCAAGTAACTAGCGGGAGTTATCTCTACGAGCAGTACTTC
CASSQVTSGSYLYEQYF
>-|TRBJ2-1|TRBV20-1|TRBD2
TGCAGTGCTAGACGACTAGCGGATGAGCAGTTCTTC
CSARRLADEQFF
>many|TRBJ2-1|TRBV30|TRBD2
TGTGCCTGGAGTAGCTGGGGGGGTAGTGCCAATGAGCAGTTCTTC
CAWSSWGGSANEQFF
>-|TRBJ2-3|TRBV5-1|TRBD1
TGCGCCAGCAGCACCGAACGGACAGGAAGCACAGATACGCAGTATTTT
CASSTERTGSTDTQYF
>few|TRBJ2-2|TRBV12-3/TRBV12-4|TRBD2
TGTGCCAGCAGTTTGGCCATGGGACTAGCGGGAGACACCGGGGAGCTGTTTTTT
CASSLAMGLAGDTGELFF
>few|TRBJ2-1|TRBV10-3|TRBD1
TGTGCCATCAGTACTGTCCCGGGACAGGGGAAGCAGTTCTTC
CAISTVPGQGKQFF
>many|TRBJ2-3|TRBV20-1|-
TGCAGTGCCACCCCCAAGGCCCTGCGGGTGGGACCCACAGATACGCAGTATTTT
CSATPKALRVGPTDTQYF
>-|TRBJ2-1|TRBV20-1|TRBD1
TGCAGTGCGGACAACAGGGGGCTAGCGGATCACTACAATGAGCAGTTCTTC
CSADNRGLADHYNEQFF
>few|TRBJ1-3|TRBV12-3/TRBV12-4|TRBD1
TGTGCCAGCAGTTTTGTACAGGGGAGGGCCACCATATATTTT
CASSFVQGRATIYF
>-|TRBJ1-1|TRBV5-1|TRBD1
TGCGCCAGCAGGGGACAGAAAGGGAACACTGAAGCTTTCTTT
CASRGQKGNTEAFF
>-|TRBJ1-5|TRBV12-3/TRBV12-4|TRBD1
TGTGCCAGCAGTTTGGCAGGGGGATATAGCAATCAGCCCCAGCATTTT
CASSLAGGYSNQPQHF
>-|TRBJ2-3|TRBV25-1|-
TGTGCCAGCAGTGCCTGGACAGGGAGGCTAGCGGGCCGCTTCACAGATACGCAGTATTTT
CASSAWTGRLAGRFTDTQYF
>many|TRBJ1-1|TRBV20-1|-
TGCAGTGCTAGAGATCGAATGAACACTGAAGCTTTCTTT
CSARDRMNTEAFF
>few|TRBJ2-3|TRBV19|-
TGTGCCAGTAGTATAGGGGACTCCGGCACAGATACGCAGTATTTT
CASSIGDSGTDTQYF
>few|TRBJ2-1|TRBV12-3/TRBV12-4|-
TGTGCCAGCAGTTTAGTTGCTGGGAATACAAACAATGAGCAGTTCTTC
CASSLVAGNTNNEQFF
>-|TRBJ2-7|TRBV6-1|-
TGTGCCAGCAGTGAAAGTGGGGGCAGCTCCTACGAGCAGTACTTC
CASSESGGSSYEQYF
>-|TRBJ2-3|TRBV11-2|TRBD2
TGTGCCAGCAGCCCGGGGACTAGCGGAGACACAGATACGCAGTATTTT
CASSPGTSGDTDTQYF
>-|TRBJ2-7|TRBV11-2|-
TGTGCCAGCATAGGGGGAGGGACCGAGCAGTACTTC
CASIGGGTEQYF
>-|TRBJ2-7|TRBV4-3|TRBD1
TGCGCCAGCAGCCAATGGGACAGGGAGGAGTACGAGCAGTACTTC
CASSQWDREEYEQYF
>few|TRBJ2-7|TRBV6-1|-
TGTGCCAGCAGTGATCCGGGAAGTCTCTACGAGCAGTACTTC
CASSDPGSLYEQYF
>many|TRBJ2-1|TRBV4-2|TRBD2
TGTGCCAGCAGCCAAGACGCGCTAGCGGGAGGCGGTGAGCAGTTCTTC
CASSQDALAGGGEQFF
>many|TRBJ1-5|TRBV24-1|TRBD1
TGTGCCACCAGTGAACCTACTACCGGGACAGGGGGAGGCAATCAGCCCCAGCATTTT
CATSEPTTGTGGGNQPQHF
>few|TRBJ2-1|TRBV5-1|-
TGCGCCAGCAGCTTGGGGAGCGGTTTAGCCGAGCAGTTCTTC
CASSLGSGLAEQFF
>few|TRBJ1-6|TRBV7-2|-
TGTGCCAGCAGCCCCCGGGGGGGGTCCACACGATCACCCCTCCACTTT
CASSPRGGSTRSPLHF
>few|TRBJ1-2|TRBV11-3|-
TGTGCCAGCAGCTTCACACAGGGCCCTGGGGGCTACACCTTC
CASSFTQGPGGYTF